The T cell receptor (beta chain) under discussion was sequenced for a study of T cell repertoires in ileal Crohn's disease. The overall study: About 40% were active smokers at surgery; median disease duration was nearly eight years. Broader study findings: Compared with non-smokers, active smokers at surgery showed more clonal expansions.

This CDR3 has 13 residues. Germline-derived CDR1 and CDR2 are SNHLY and FYNNEI. The V gene lost 6 bases and the J gene lost 2 bases, with 10 bases spanning the gap. On this clone: Its cognate antigen is unknown.

Per sample, roughly 530 nanograms of biopsy DNA were TCRB immunosequenced. Produced via immunoSEQ multiplex PCR; TCRdb's table is partial and in-frame only. The data hold 5,000 to 6,500 clones, with roughly 80% observed a single time. This clonotype was obtained from an adult with Crohn's disease. Input material: ileal tissue. J is TRBJ1-1 and V is TRBV2; perhaps TRBD1 as D (5 bases). The CDR3 is CASSLRVNTEAFF. The CDR3 nucleotides are TGTGCCAGCAGCCTCAGGGTAAACACTGAAGCTTTCTTT.